This T cell receptor (beta chain) was recorded in a study of metastatic and nonmetastatic thyroid tumors. Study-wide points: Malignant thyroid tumors reportedly had TCR beta diversity that was significantly higher than in benign nodules, in blood and tumor.

MiXCR was used by TCRdb to re-call the PCR reads. The sample holds under 4,500 clones, around 40% seen once. None of the patients had undergone any treatment ahead of thyroid surgery. About this clone: No antigen is known for it.

There are 12 residues in the CDR3. Trimming took off 1 base at V and 1 base at J, with 2 bases between the two ends. Per germline, CDR1 SGHRS and CDR2 YFSETQ. The TCR sequence derives from a male donor with papillary thyroid cancer or a benign thyroid nodule (not recorded which). Some clones in this sample may be carry-over from other donors' samples. The chain uses TRBV5-1 and TRBJ2-5; D remains unclear. Sequencing was carried out using tumor tissue. CDR3 residues: CASSLFQETQYF. CDR3 nucleotides: TGCGCCAGCAGCTTGTTCCAAGAGACCCAGTACTTC.